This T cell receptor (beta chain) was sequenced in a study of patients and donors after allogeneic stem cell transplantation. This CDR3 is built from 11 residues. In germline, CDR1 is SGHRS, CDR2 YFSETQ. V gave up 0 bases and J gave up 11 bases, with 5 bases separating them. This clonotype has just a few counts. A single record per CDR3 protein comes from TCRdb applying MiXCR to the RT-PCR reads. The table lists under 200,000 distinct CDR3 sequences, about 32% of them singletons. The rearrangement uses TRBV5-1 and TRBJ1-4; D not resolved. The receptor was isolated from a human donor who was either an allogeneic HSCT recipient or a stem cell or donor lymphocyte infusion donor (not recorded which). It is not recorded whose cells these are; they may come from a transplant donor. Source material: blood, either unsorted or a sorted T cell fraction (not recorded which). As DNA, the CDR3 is TGCGCCAGCAGCTTGGAGGATAAACTGTTTTTT. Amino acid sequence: CASSLEDKLFF.